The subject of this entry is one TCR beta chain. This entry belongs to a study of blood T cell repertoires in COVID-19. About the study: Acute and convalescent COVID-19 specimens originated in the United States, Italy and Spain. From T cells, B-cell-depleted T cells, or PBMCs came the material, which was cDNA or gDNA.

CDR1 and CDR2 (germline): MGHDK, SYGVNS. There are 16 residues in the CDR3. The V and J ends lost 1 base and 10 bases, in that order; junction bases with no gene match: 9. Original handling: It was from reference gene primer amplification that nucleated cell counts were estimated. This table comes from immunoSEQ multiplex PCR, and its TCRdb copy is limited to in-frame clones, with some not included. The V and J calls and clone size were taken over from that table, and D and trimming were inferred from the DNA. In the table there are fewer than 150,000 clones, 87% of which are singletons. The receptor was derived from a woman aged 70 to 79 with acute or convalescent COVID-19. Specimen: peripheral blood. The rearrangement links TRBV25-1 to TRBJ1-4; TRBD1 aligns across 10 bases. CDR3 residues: CASSEWGTGATGKLFF. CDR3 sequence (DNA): TGTGCCAGCAGTGAATGGGGGACAGGGGCGACGGGAAAACTGTTTTTT.